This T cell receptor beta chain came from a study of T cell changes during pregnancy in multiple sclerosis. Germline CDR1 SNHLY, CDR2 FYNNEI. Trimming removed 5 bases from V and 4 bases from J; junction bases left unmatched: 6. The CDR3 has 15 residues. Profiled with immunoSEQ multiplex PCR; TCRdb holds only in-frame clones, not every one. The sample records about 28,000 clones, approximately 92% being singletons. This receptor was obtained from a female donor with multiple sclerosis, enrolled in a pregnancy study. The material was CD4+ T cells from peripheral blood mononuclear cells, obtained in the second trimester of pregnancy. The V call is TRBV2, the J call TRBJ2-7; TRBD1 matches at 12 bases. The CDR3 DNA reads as TGTGCCAGCAGTTTCCCGGGACAGGGGGCTTACGAGCAGTACTTC. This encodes CASSFPGQGAYEQYF.